This T cell receptor beta chain is drawn from a study of T cells in Graves' hyperthyroidism and ophthalmopathy. Overall study: It was at initial diagnosis, before any treatment, that peripheral blood was collected.

This clonotype was observed many times. The antigen remains undetermined. Uncontrolled infection, other autoimmune disease, pregnancy or lactation led to exclusion. Germline CDR1 and CDR2: KGHSH and LQKENI. V was clipped by 2 bases and J by 7 bases, with 5 bases between them. The CDR3 sequence is 11 residues long. Study findings and constraints: Patients with ophthalmopathy were separated from those with stable hyperthyroidism by a 13 V-J model.

Using RNA transcripts as the source, TCR beta CDR3 regions were amplified. HTBI primers were the set used in a first-round RT-PCR of the TCR CDR3. TCRdb re-analysed the multiplex PCR reads in MiXCR, keeping a single row per CDR3 protein. The sample has about 500,000 distinct CDR3 sequences; around 14% are singletons. This chain joins TRBV18 and TRBJ1-2; D is perhaps TRBD1 (5 bases). Sequenced: blood. The clonotype originates from a woman between 18 and 30 years old with Graves' hyperthyroidism. CDR3 coding DNA: TGTGCCAGCTCACCAGGGGGTGGCTACACCTTC. Amino acid sequence: CASSPGGGYTF.